The T cell receptor beta chain described here comes from a study of shared clonotypes between healthy human individuals. At the level of the study: With ages of 18 to 49, the donors were a couple of women and three men.

This clone has just a few counts. The repertoire was sequenced with immunoSEQ multiplex PCR; TCRdb's copy has only in-frame clones and lacks some. The table shows 2 million to 3 million clones, with 90% to 95% occurring only once. Specimen: naive CD4+ T cells from PBMCs. Specified subset: CD45RA+ positively selected. The clonotype comes from a man aged 18 to 30 in good health. Some clones in this sample may be carry-over from other donors' samples.

The CDR3 is CASSDIELFF. The CDR3 DNA is TGTGCCAGCAGTGATATAGAACTGTTTTTT. V is TRBV25-1 and J is TRBJ1-4; D gene uncertain. Germline CDR1 is MGHDK and CDR2 is SYGVNS. This CDR3 is built from 10 residues. The V end lost 3 bases, the J end lost 12 bases, and 5 bases lay between the germline ends.